These 21 T cell receptor beta chains originate from one sample sequenced in a study of cytomegalovirus exposure and HLA in healthy donors. Primers included in the PCR were 60 Vbeta and 13 Jbeta primers. Sequencing used immunoSEQ multiplex PCR; TCRdb keeps in-frame clones, though not all of them. The sample holds roughly 150,000 clones, 70% to 90% seen once. The material sequenced was PBMCs. These receptors were collected from a woman in her late teens or twenties in good health and CMV-seronegative.

The rearrangement uses TRBV20-1 and TRBJ2-7, with a tentative D call TRBD1 (7 bases). The CDR3 runs 11 residues. Germline V CDR1 and CDR2: DFQATT, SNEGSKA (reference sequence). Trimming shortened V by 5 bases and J by 6 bases, and 11 bases separated the two germline ends. CDR3: CSARQGGEQYF. In DNA form, the CDR3 reads TGCAGTGCTCGACAGGGAGGCGAGCAGTACTTC.

The rearrangement uses TRBV11-3 and TRBJ1-6; 7 positions match TRBD1. Trimming removed 0 bases from V and 7 bases from J; junction bases left unmatched: 12. The CDR3 runs to 18 residues. The V gene's germline CDR1 is SGHNT and CDR2 YENEEA. Written as DNA, the CDR3 is TGTGCCAGCAGCTTAGACAGTGGGGGACAGCGACGAAATTCACCCCTCCACTTT. The encoded protein is CASSLDSGGQRRNSPLHF.

This clone has just one count. The V call is TRBV5-1, the J call TRBJ1-3, with 7 bases fitting TRBD1. Trimming at V came to 4 bases and at J to 2 bases, leaving 12 bases not matched to a gene. The length of the CDR3 is 17 residues. Per germline, CDR1 SGHRS and CDR2 YFSETQ. Written as DNA, the CDR3 is TGCGCCAGCAGCCCCGTTTCGACAGGGTCTACTGGAAACACCATATATTTT. This translates into CASSPVSTGSTGNTIYF.

There are a few counts of this clone. The V call is TRBV9, the J call TRBJ2-3; tentatively, D is TRBD1 (5 bases). The CDR3 extends over 13 amino acids. Germline CDR1 is SGDLS and CDR2 is YYNGEE. Trimming shortened V by 2 bases and J by 5 bases, and 9 bases separated the two germline ends. CDR3 amino acids: CASSVRDGDTQYF. CDR3 DNA: TGTGCCAGCAGCGTCAGGGATGGAGATACGCAGTATTTT.

This clone was found once. J is TRBJ2-7 and V is TRBV5-1, with 10 bases fitting TRBD1. Germline CDR1 SGHRS, CDR2 YFSETQ. The CDR3 is 15 residues long. Trimming at V came to 5 bases and at J to 1 base, leaving 6 bases not matched to a gene. CDR3 loop: CASRLGTGVSYEQYF. CDR3 sequence (DNA): TGCGCCAGCAGACTAGGGACAGGGGTTTCCTACGAGCAGTACTTC.

This clone was counted only a few times. The genes are TRBV15 and TRBJ2-7, with D possibly being TRBD1 (6 bases). The V end lost 4 bases, the J end lost 1 base, and 8 bases lay between the germline ends. Germline V CDR1 and CDR2: LNHNV, YYDKDF (reference sequence). The CDR3 is 13 residues long. Here the CDR3 reads CATSKDRSYEQYF. The CDR3, as DNA: TGTGCCACCAGCAAGGACAGATCCTACGAGCAGTACTTC.

The chain joins TRBV6-5 to TRBJ1-6; D uncertain. Germline CDR1 and CDR2: MNHEY and SVGAGI. With 5 bases removed from V and 10 bases from J, the gap between germline ends came to 18 bases. The CDR3 covers 15 residues. CDR3 nucleotide sequence: TGTGCCAGCAGTCGGACTTTTTTAACGGGATCACCCCTCCACTTT. This translates into CASSRTFLTGSPLHF.

The CDR3 here is CASSPGTGTGNEKLFF. The CDR3 coding sequence is TGTGCCAGCTCACCAGGGACCGGGACAGGGAATGAAAAACTGTTTTTT. The chain is built from TRBV18 and TRBJ1-4, with TRBD1 identical over 9 bases. V gave up 2 bases and J gave up 5 bases; unmatched junction bases: 6. The germline gives CDR1 KGHSH, CDR2 LQKENI. The CDR3 consists of 16 residues.

V is TRBV15 and J is TRBJ1-1; a possible D gene is TRBD1 (6 bases). The CDR3 spans 13 residues. Germline lookup yields CDR1 LNHNV and CDR2 YYDKDF (reference sequence). V dropped 3 bases and J dropped 6 bases, with 11 bases sitting between them. CDR3 sequence reads: CATSSHREAEAFF. The CDR3 DNA is TGTGCCACCAGCAGCCACAGGGAAGCTGAAGCTTTCTTT.

The chain is built from TRBV5-5 and TRBJ1-4; TRBD1 matches 7 bases. The CDR3 consists of 16 residues. The V segment lost 4 bases and the J segment 0 bases; nucleotides outside the gene matches: 6. Germline V gives CDR1 SGHKS, CDR2 YYEKEE (reference sequence). In DNA form, the CDR3 reads TGTGCCAGCAGCCCGGGACAGTTAGCAACTAATGAAAAACTGTTTTTT. Translating it yields CASSPGQLATNEKLFF. Drawing the rest from reference TRBV5-5 and TRBJ1-4, the complete variable domain is DAGVTQSPTHLIKTRGQQVTLRCSPISGHKSVSWYQQVLGQGPQFIFQYYEKEERGRGNFPDRFSARQFPNYSSELNVNALLLGDSALYLCASSPGQLATNEKLFFGSGTQLSVL.

The V gene is TRBV28, the J gene TRBJ2-7, with D perhaps matching TRBD1 (6 bases). Germline V CDR1 and CDR2: MDHEN, SYDVKM. The CDR3 runs to 14 residues. V lost 7 bases and J lost 4, with 17 bases in between. CDR3 bases: TGTGCCAGCAACTACAGGGCTTCGGGATACGAGCAGTACTTC. Protein product: CASNYRASGYEQYF. Looking up the rest from reference TRBV28 and TRBJ2-7 gives the full variable domain: DVKVTQSSRYLVKRTGEKVFLECVQDMDHENMFWYRQDPGLGLRLIYFSYDVKMKEKGDIPEGYSVSREKKERFSLILESASTNQTSMYLCASNYRASGYEQYFGPGTRLTVT.

J is TRBJ2-7 and V is TRBV28, with D unresolved. The CDR3 spans 11 residues. Trimming left V 6 bases short and J 9 bases short, with 12 bases between. Germline V lookup: CDR1 MDHEN, CDR2 SYDVKM. CDR3 loop: CASSRGYGQYF. CDR3 coding DNA: TGTGCCAGCAGCCGAGGATATGGGCAGTACTTC. The full variable domain, in which reference TRBV28 and TRBJ2-7 provide the parts outside the CDR3, is DVKVTQSSRYLVKRTGEKVFLECVQDMDHENMFWYRQDPGLGLRLIYFSYDVKMKEKGDIPEGYSVSREKKERFSLILESASTNQTSMYLCASSRGYGQYFGPGTRLTVT.

This clone was picked up one time. Germline is not matched at one junction end, which may reflect a read error. The V call is TRBV29-1, the J call TRBJ2-7; maybe TRBD2 (6 bases). The CDR3 length is 11 residues. Germline values: CDR1 SQVTM, CDR2 ANQGSEA. The CDR3 region has the DNA TGCAGCGTTGAAGAAGGCGGGGCCTATCGGTTC. It codes for CSVEEGGAYRF.

This rearrangement joins TRBV4-2 to TRBJ2-6, with D hard to call. Germline V lookup: CDR1 LGHNA, CDR2 YNFKEQ. The CDR3 has 19 residues. V was pared by 0 bases and J by 0 bases, with 15 bases between. The CDR3 reads CASSQEYGGRSSGANVLTF. CDR3 coding DNA: TGTGCCAGCAGCCAAGAATATGGCGGTCGGAGCTCTGGGGCCAACGTCCTGACTTTC.

This clone showed up just once. The chain couples TRBV5-1 to TRBJ1-3, with D uncertain. The CDR3 length is 15 residues. Trimming pared 5 bases from V and 0 bases from J, leaving 12 bases between. Germline CDR1 and CDR2: SGHRS and YFSETQ. This chain's CDR3 is CASRKSGSSGNTIYF. The CDR3 DNA follows: TGCGCCAGCAGGAAGTCCGGTTCCTCTGGAAACACCATATATTTT.

J is TRBJ2-3 and V is TRBV5-4; D remains ambiguous. CDR3 length equals 15 residues. V dropped 0 bases and J dropped 2 bases, with 10 bases sitting between them. The germline gives CDR1 SGHNT, CDR2 YYREEE (reference sequence). In DNA form, the CDR3 reads TGTGCCAGCAGCTTGGCAACGGAGACCACAGATACGCAGTATTTT. Translation: CASSLATETTDTQYF.

The J gene is TRBJ1-1, the V gene TRBV27; no reliable D call. This CDR3 contains 14 residues. CDR1 and CDR2 (germline): MNHEY, SMNVEV (reference sequence). The germline V and J ends were trimmed by 2 bases and 4 bases, with 11 bases remaining between them. CDR3 DNA sequence: TGTGCCAGCAGTTTAAATTTTAGAGGCACTGAAGCTTTCTTT. Protein product: CASSLNFRGTEAFF.

The chain employs TRBV6-1 and TRBJ1-2, with 7 bases that match TRBD1. The germline V gene encodes CDR1 MNHNS and CDR2 SASEGT. The CDR3 runs 13 residues. With 6 bases clipped from V and 2 bases from J, the junction kept 3 bases outside the gene matches. This CDR3 is CASRIGGNYGYTF. CDR3 coding DNA: TGTGCCAGCAGGATAGGGGGCAACTATGGCTACACCTTC.

The chain combines TRBV5-1 with TRBJ2-5; D is possibly TRBD2 (6 bases). The CDR3 totals 15 residues. Germline-derived CDR1 and CDR2 are SGHRS and YFSETQ. Trimming left V 4 bases short and J 6 bases short, with 19 bases between. This CDR3 is CASSRRTTTPKTQYF. In DNA form, the CDR3 reads TGCGCCAGCAGCAGGAGGACTACCACCCCGAAGACCCAGTACTTC.

This clone appeared a single time. This rearrangement joins TRBV5-4 to TRBJ2-7, with 8 bases identical to TRBD1. Germline trimming cut 3 bases from V and 7 bases from J; bases unmatched to any gene: 6. Germline values: CDR1 SGHNT, CDR2 YYREEE (reference sequence). This CDR3 has 13 amino acids. CDR3 coding DNA: TGTGCCAGCAGCTCGGGACAGGTCAAAGAGCAGTACTTC. It is translated as CASSSGQVKEQYF.

The V and J genes are TRBV2 and TRBJ1-1; weak D call: TRBD1 (5 bases). CDR1 SNHLY and CDR2 FYNNEI come from the germline V gene. V was clipped by 7 bases and J by 1 base, with 10 bases between them. This CDR3 is built from 13 residues. CDR3 sequence: CASISTGNTEAFF. The CDR3 bases are TGTGCCAGCATAAGTACAGGGAACACTGAAGCTTTCTTT.